The 14 T cell receptor beta chains listed next were all sequenced from one sample in a study of shared clonotypes between healthy human individuals. Produced via immunoSEQ multiplex PCR; TCRdb's table is partial and in-frame only. The sample includes 550,000 to 600,000 clones, roughly 79% of them seen just once. Sequencing was carried out using PBMCs. These receptors all stem from a woman between 35 and 50 years old in good health. Some clones in this sample may be carry-over from other donors' samples.

The rearrangement links TRBV5-4 to TRBJ2-2; perhaps TRBD2 as D (6 bases). The CDR3 is 12 residues long. With 4 bases removed from V and 6 bases from J, the gap between germline ends came to 7 bases. Germline V gene lookup returns CDR1 SGHNT and CDR2 YYREEE (reference sequence). CDR3 DNA: TGTGCCAGCAGCCGGGAGTCCGGGGAGCTGTTTTTT. Protein sequence: CASSRESGELFF.

The chain carries TRBV28 and TRBJ1-2; D remains unclear. Trimming removed 4 bases from V and 6 bases from J, with 15 bases in between. Germline V gene lookup returns CDR1 MDHEN and CDR2 SYDVKM. The length of the CDR3 is 14 residues. DNA for the CDR3: TGTGCCAGCAGTTACCCCGAACTGGCGCATGGCTACACCTTC. It is translated as CASSYPELAHGYTF.

The rearrangement links TRBV5-1 to TRBJ1-4, with D unclear. Germline V gene lookup returns CDR1 SGHRS and CDR2 YFSETQ. V was pared by 0 bases and J by 3 bases, with 6 bases between. The length of the CDR3 is 14 residues. DNA for the CDR3: TGCGCCAGCAGCTTGGGGACGTCTAATGAAAAACTGTTTTTT. It translates to CASSLGTSNEKLFF. Combining the CDR3 with reference TRBV5-1 and TRBJ1-4 gives the whole variable domain KAGVTQTPRYLIKTRGQQVTLSCSPISGHRSVSWYQQTPGQGLQFLFEYFSETQRNKGNFPGRFSGRQFSNSRSEMNVSTLELGDSALYLCASSLGTSNEKLFFGSGTQLSVL.

V gene TRBV9 combines with J gene TRBJ1-2; TRBD1 might be the D (5 bases). The CDR3 spans 15 residues. Trimming took off 0 bases at V and 0 bases at J, with 9 bases between the two ends. Germline V lookup: CDR1 SGDLS, CDR2 YYNGEE. The CDR3 here is CASSVVGQPNYGYTF. The CDR3 DNA is TGTGCCAGCAGCGTAGTGGGGCAACCTAACTATGGCTACACCTTC.

This clone was recorded many times. The J gene is TRBJ2-7, the V gene TRBV18; no clear D. Trimming shortened V by 3 bases and J by 0 bases, and 9 bases separated the two germline ends. Germline V CDR1 and CDR2: KGHSH, LQKENI. This CDR3 region has 14 residues. Written as DNA, the CDR3 is TGTGCCAGCTCACCCACTTGGAGCTCCTACGAGCAGTACTTC. Protein: CASSPTWSSYEQYF.

The chain employs TRBV19 and TRBJ1-2; 10 nucleotides agree with TRBD1. Germline V gene sequence: CDR1 LNHDA, CDR2 SQIVND (reference sequence). CDR3 length equals 12 residues. The J segment lost 6 bases and the V segment lost 8 bases, leaving 3 bases of the junction unmatched. The CDR3 loop reads CASWDRGNGYTF. CDR3 DNA sequence: TGTGCCAGTTGGGACAGGGGCAATGGCTACACCTTC.

The V and J genes are TRBV5-4 and TRBJ1-2; the match to TRBD1 covers 7 bases. J was trimmed by 5 bases and V by 5 bases; bases with no gene match: 6. This CDR3 contains 13 residues. Germline V gene data show CDR1 as SGHNT and CDR2 as YYREEE (reference sequence). The CDR3 sequence: CASSFTGEYGYTF. The CDR3 DNA is TGTGCCAGCAGTTTTACAGGGGAATATGGCTACACCTTC.

The rearrangement links TRBV11-2 to TRBJ2-4; no clear D gene. The CDR3 loop spans 14 amino acids. V was clipped by 5 bases and J by 7 bases, with 15 bases between them. CDR1 is SGHAT, CDR2 FQNNGV, per germline. The CDR3 here is CASSPLGSANIQYF. For the CDR3, the DNA is TGTGCCAGCAGCCCTCTAGGATCCGCCAACATTCAGTACTTC.

The rearrangement joins TRBV5-1 to TRBJ1-4; D is undetermined. This CDR3 is built from 11 residues. The germline CDR1 and CDR2 sequences are SGHRS and YFSETQ. V was trimmed by 2 bases and J by 6 bases, leaving 2 bases between them. CDR3 DNA: TGCGCCAGCAGCTTTGATGAAAAACTGTTTTTT. Residues: CASSFDEKLFF.

This clone has more than one count but fewer than ten. The V call is TRBV9, the J call TRBJ1-2, with 8 nucleotides matching TRBD1. The CDR3 runs 15 residues. Looked up from germline, CDR1 is SGDLS and CDR2 is YYNGEE. With 3 bases clipped from V and 4 bases from J, the junction kept 8 bases outside the gene matches. CDR3 coding DNA: TGTGCCAGCAGCGAGACGGCAGGGGGCGTCTATGGCTACACCTTC. It specifies CASSETAGGVYGYTF.

A remark on this clone: This may stem from a read error, because a much larger clone lies one nucleotide away. V and J are TRBV5-1 and TRBJ1-2; D is ambiguous. This CDR3 region has 14 residues. Germline assignment: CDR1 SGHRS and CDR2 YFSETQ. V was trimmed by 2 bases and J by 0 bases, leaving 8 bases between them. CDR3 nucleotides: TGCGCCAGCAGCTTACGGGATCCTAACTATGGCTACACCTTC. Protein sequence: CASSLRDPNYGYTF.

J is TRBJ2-5 and V is TRBV15, with 8 bases lining up with TRBD2. This CDR3 contains 17 residues. Trimming removed 0 bases from V and 5 bases from J; junction bases left unmatched: 11. Per germline, CDR1 LNHNV and CDR2 YYDKDF (reference sequence). For the CDR3, the DNA is TGTGCCACCAGCAGAGATGGGAAGCGGGAGATACAGGAGACCCAGTACTTC. Translation gives CATSRDGKREIQETQYF.

This clone occurred a few times. The chain carries TRBV6-6 and TRBJ1-1, with a possible D match to TRBD1 (5 bases). Germline V gene sequence: CDR1 MNHNY, CDR2 SVGAGI (reference sequence). Trimming cost V 2 bases and J 4 bases, with 11 bases left between them. The CDR3 totals 14 residues. CDR3: CASSYSGASTEAFF. CDR3 bases: TGTGCCAGCAGTTACAGCGGGGCGAGCACTGAAGCTTTCTTT.

The chain couples TRBV7-2 to TRBJ2-3, with D uncertain. Trimming took off 9 bases at V and 2 bases at J, with 15 bases between the two ends. Germline V gene data show CDR1 as SGHTA and CDR2 as FQGNSA. The CDR3 consists of 14 residues. CDR3 residues: CASGTRPFTDTQYF. In DNA, the CDR3 is TGTGCCAGTGGCACGAGACCCTTCACAGATACGCAGTATTTT.